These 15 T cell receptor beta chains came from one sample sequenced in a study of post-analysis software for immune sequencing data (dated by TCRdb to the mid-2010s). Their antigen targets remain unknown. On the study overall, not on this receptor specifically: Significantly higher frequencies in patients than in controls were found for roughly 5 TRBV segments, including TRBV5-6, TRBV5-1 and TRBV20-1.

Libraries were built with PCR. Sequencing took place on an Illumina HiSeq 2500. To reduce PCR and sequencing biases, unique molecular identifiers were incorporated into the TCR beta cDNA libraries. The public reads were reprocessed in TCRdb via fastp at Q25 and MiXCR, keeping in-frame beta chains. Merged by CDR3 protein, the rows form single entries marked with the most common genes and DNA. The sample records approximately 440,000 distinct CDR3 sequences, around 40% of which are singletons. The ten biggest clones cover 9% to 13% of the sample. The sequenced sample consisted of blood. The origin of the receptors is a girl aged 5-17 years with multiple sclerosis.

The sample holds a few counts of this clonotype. CDR3 in DNA: TGCAGCGTTGGGCCAAACAGGATTCATGGCTACACCTTC. The encoded protein is CSVGPNRIHGYTF. The rearrangement uses TRBV29-1 and TRBJ1-2; perhaps TRBD1 as D (5 bases). The CDR3 is 13 residues long. The germline CDR1 and CDR2 sequences are SQVTM and ANQGSEA. Trimming shortened V by 4 bases and J by 6 bases, and 15 bases separated the two germline ends.

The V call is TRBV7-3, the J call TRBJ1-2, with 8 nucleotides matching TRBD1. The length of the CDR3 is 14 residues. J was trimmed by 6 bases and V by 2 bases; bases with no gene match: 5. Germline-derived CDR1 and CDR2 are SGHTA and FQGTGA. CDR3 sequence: CASSLSGGADGYTF. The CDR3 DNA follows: TGTGCCAGCAGCTTATCAGGGGGCGCCGATGGCTACACCTTC.

For the CDR3, the DNA is TGCAGTGCTAGAGTGGGAGGGGGCGCGGCAGATACGCAGTATTTT. Its translation is CSARVGGGAADTQYF. The chain couples TRBV20-1 to TRBJ2-3, with D tentatively TRBD1 or TRBD2 (7 bases each). This CDR3 spans 15 amino acids. V lost 1 base and J 4 bases, leaving 15 bases between the germline ends. The germline gives CDR1 DFQATT, CDR2 SNEGSKA (reference sequence).

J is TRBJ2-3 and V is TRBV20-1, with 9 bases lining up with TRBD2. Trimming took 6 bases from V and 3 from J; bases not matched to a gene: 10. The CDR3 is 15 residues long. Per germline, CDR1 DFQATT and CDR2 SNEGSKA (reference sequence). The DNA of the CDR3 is TGCAGTGCGCCGAACCTAGCGGGAAGGACAGATACGCAGTATTTT. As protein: CSAPNLAGRTDTQYF.

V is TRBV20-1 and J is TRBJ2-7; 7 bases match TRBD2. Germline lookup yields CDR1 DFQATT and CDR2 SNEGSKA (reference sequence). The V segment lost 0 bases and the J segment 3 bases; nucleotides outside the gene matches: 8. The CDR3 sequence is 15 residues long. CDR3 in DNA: TGCAGTGCTAGAGAAAGGGGACTATCCATCTACGAGCAGTACTTC. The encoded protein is CSARERGLSIYEQYF.

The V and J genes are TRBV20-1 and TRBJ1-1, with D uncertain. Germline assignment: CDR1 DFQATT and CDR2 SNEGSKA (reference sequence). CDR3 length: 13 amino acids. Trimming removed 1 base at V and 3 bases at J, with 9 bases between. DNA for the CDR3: TGCAGTGCTAGAGTGGACTCCGACACTGAAGCTTTCTTT. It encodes CSARVDSDTEAFF.

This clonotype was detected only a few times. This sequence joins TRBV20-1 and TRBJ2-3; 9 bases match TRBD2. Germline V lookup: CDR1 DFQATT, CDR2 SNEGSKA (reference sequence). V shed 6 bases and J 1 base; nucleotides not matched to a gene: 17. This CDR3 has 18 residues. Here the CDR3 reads CSAPDAGLALTRTDTQYF. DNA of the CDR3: TGCAGTGCCCCAGACGCGGGACTAGCTCTGACCCGCACAGATACGCAGTATTTT.

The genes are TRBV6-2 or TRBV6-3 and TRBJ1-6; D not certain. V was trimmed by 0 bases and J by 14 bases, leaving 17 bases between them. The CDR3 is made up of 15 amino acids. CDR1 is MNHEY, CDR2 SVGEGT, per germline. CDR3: CASSYSPVGTGSLHF. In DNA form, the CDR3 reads TGTGCCAGCAGTTACTCCCCGGTTGGAACGGGGTCCCTCCACTTT.

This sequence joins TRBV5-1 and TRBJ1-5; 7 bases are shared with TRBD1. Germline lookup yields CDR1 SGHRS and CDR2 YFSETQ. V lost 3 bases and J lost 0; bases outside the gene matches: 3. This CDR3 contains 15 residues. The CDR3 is CASSSTGDSNQPQHF. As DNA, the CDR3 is TGCGCCAGCAGCTCAACAGGGGATAGCAATCAGCCCCAGCATTTT.

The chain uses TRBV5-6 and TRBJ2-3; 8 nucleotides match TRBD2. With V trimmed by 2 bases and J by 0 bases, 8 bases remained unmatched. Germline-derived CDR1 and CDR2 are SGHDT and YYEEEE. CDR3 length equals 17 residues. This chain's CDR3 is CASSLSAGGISTDTQYF. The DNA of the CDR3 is TGTGCCAGCAGCTTATCGGCGGGAGGAATCAGCACAGATACGCAGTATTTT.

Written as DNA, the CDR3 is TGTGCCAGCAGCTTAGCCCGACTAGCGGCTCTCTACGAGCAGTACTTC. Protein: CASSLARLAALYEQYF. The rearrangement joins TRBV7-8 to TRBJ2-7; 9 bases line up with TRBD2. The CDR3 runs 16 residues. With 0 bases clipped from V and 3 bases from J, the junction kept 6 bases outside the gene matches. Per the germline V gene, CDR1 is SGHVS and CDR2 is FQNEAQ. The full variable domain, its missing parts supplied by reference TRBV7-8 and TRBJ2-7, is GAGVSQSPRYKVAKRGQDVALRCDPISGHVSLFWYQQALGQGPEFLTYFQNEAQLDKSGLPSDRFFAERPEGSVSTLKIQRTQQEDSAVYLCASSLARLAALYEQYFGPGTRLTVT.

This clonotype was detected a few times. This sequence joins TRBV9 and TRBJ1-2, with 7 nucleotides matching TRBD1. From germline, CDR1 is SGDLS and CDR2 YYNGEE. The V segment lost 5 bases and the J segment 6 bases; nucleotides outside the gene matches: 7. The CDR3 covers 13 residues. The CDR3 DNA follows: TGTGCCAGCAGGAACGTCGGGACAGATGGCTACACCTTC. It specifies CASRNVGTDGYTF.

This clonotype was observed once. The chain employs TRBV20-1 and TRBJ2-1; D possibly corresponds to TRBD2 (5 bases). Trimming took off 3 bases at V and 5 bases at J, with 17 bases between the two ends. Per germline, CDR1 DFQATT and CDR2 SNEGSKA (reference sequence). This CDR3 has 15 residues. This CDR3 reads CSARGQTPGDNEQFF. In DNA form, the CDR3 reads TGCAGTGCTAGGGGCCAGACGCCCGGGGACAATGAGCAGTTCTTC.

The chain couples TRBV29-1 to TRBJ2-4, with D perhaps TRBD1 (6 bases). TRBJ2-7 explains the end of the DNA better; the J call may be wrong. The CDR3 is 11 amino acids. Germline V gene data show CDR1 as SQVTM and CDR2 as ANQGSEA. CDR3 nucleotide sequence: TGCAGCGTCGCAAGGGGGTCCGAGCAGTACTTC. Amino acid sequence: CSVARGSEQYF.

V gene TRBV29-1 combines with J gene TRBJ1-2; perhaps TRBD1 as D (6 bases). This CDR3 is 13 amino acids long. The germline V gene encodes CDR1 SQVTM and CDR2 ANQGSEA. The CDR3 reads CRIPGGADYGYTF. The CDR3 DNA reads TGCAGGATCCCTGGGGGGGCTGACTATGGCTACACCTTC.